This T cell receptor (beta chain) is from a study of blood T cell repertoires in COVID-19. Per the authors' pipeline: Scientists estimated how many nucleated cells there were by amplifying reference gene primers. Clones were sequenced by immunoSEQ multiplex PCR, and TCRdb holds only the in-frame ones, with some missing. The V and J calls and the clone size are those of that table, but D and trimming were determined from the DNA. The sample consists of roughly 61,000 clones, 75% to 95% of them appearing once. This CDR3 comprises 13 residues. CDR1 and CDR2 from the germline V gene are SGDLS and YYNGEE. The V end was cut by 5 bases, the J end by 2 bases, with 10 bases between.

This sequence was found in a man in his fifties or sixties with acute or convalescent COVID-19. The chain combines TRBV9 with TRBJ1-1, with D maybe TRBD1 (6 bases). The sequencing input was peripheral blood. The CDR3 DNA is TGTGCCAGCAGTCAGGGGCCCAACACTGAAGCTTTCTTT. This translates into CASSQGPNTEAFF.